These 5 T cell receptor beta chains were all obtained from the same sample, sequenced in a study of T cells in Graves' hyperthyroidism and ophthalmopathy. RNA transcripts gave rise to amplified TCR beta CDR3 regions. The TCR CDR3 was amplified in a first-round RT-PCR using the HTBI primer set. MiXCR, applied by TCRdb to the multiplex PCR reads, yields one record per CDR3 protein. This table holds a few hundred thousand distinct CDR3 sequences, more than 15% found once. Source material: blood. The receptors come from a woman aged 35 to 49 with Graves' ophthalmopathy.

V gene TRBV5-1 combines with J gene TRBJ1-1; D call uncertain. Trimming cost V 0 bases and J 6 bases, with 9 bases left between them. The CDR3 has 13 residues. Germline V gene data show CDR1 as SGHRS and CDR2 as YFSETQ. DNA of the CDR3: TGCGCCAGCAGCTTGGATAACAGCGCTGAAGCTTTCTTT. It specifies CASSLDNSAEAFF.

In this sample, this clonotype turned up many times. This sequence joins TRBV11-2 and TRBJ2-3; perhaps TRBD1 as D (6 bases). The CDR3 is made up of 14 amino acids. From germline, CDR1 is SGHAT and CDR2 FQNNGV. V gave up 3 bases and J gave up 3 bases, with 10 bases separating them. This CDR3 reads CASSFGRGTDTQYF. CDR3 in DNA: TGTGCCAGCAGCTTTGGAAGGGGGACAGATACGCAGTATTTT.

There are many counts of this clonotype. The chain has TRBV11-2 and TRBJ1-1; D is undetermined. Germline V gives CDR1 SGHAT, CDR2 FQNNGV. V shed 0 bases and J shed 3 bases, with 11 bases lying between them. CDR3 size: 15 residues. CDR3 sequence reads: CASSLDRRADTEAFF. The CDR3 bases are TGTGCCAGCAGCTTAGATCGTAGAGCAGACACTGAAGCTTTCTTT.

This clonotype was picked up a small number of times. The chain carries TRBV6-1 and TRBJ2-7; 9 bases map to TRBD1. After removal of 5 bases from V and 5 bases from J, the junction contained 4 bases not matched to a gene. Germline CDR1 MNHNS, CDR2 SASEGT. The CDR3 has 13 amino acids. CDR3 sequence reads: CASSRTGVNEQYF. CDR3 in DNA: TGTGCCAGCAGTAGGACAGGGGTTAACGAGCAGTACTTC.

The rearrangement uses TRBV29-1 and TRBJ1-1; D ambiguous. This CDR3 is built from 13 residues. CDR1 is SQVTM and CDR2 is ANQGSEA in the germline V gene. Trimming shortened V by 3 bases and J by 4 bases, and 12 bases separated the two germline ends. For the CDR3, the DNA is TGCAGCGTTGAGGGGAGGAAGTCCACTGAAGCTTTCTTT. It specifies CSVEGRKSTEAFF.